The clone carrying this TCR beta chain occurred a few times. Its antigen is unknown. Germline lookup yields CDR1 DFQATT and CDR2 SNEGSKA (reference sequence). V was pared by 0 bases and J by 1 base, with 10 bases between. CDR3 length equals 15 residues. This entry is derived from a study of CD8 T cells in ankylosing spondylitis. Study findings and constraints: Previously reported in reactive arthritis synovial fluid and blood were some of the motif variants. Disease-linked clones bore a CD8+ phenotype, appearing relatively rarely in peripheral blood. For ankylosing spondylitis blood, a TCR beta motif of under ten highly homologous variants appeared characteristic. Disease-linked clones reportedly concentrated significantly in matched ankylosing spondylitis synovial fluid.

Quantitative 5'-RACE with molecular barcodes produced the TCR beta libraries. TCRdb reanalysed the 5' RACE reads using MiXCR and keeps one entry per CDR3 protein. The sample lists 350,000 to 550,000 distinct CDR3 sequences; about 24% were seen once. This receptor was obtained from a male donor with ankylosing spondylitis. The sequenced sample consisted of blood, either unsorted or a sorted T cell fraction (not recorded which). The genes are TRBV20-1 and TRBJ1-3; no clear D gene. CDR3 bases: TGCAGTGCTAGAGAGAGGACGGCGTCTGGAAACACCATATATTTT. Translation: CSARERTASGNTIYF.